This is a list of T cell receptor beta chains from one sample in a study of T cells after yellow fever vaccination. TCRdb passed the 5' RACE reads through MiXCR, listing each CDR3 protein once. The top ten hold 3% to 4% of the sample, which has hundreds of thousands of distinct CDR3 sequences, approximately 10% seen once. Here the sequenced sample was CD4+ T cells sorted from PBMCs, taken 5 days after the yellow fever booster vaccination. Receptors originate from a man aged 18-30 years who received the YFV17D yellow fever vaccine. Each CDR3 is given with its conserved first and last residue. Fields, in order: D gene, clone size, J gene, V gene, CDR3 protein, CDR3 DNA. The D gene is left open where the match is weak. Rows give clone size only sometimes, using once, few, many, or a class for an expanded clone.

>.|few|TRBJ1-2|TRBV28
CASSLLRKGYTF
TGTGCCAGCAGTTTATTACGGAAAGGCTACACCTTC
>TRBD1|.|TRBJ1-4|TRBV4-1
CASSQTGGSGEKLFF
TGCGCCAGCAGCCAAACAGGGGGCTCAGGGGAAAAACTGTTTTTT
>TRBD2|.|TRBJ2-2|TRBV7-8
CASSLVGGAGGELFF
TGTGCCAGCAGCTTAGTCGGGGGGGCCGGCGGGGAGCTGTTTTTT
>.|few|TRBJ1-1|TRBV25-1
CASGWAYSTEAFF
TGTGCCAGCGGGTGGGCTTATTCCACTGAAGCTTTCTTT
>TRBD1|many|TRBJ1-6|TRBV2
CASTTGTGGLSPLHF
TGTGCCAGCACCACTGGGACAGGGGGTTTGTCACCCCTCCACTTT
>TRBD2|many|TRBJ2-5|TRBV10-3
CATRDYKTQYF
TGTGCCACCCGGGACTATAAGACCCAGTACTTC
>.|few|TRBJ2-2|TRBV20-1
CSAYISTGELFF
TGCAGTGCTTACATCTCCACCGGGGAGCTGTTTTTT
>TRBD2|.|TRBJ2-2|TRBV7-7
CASSLLADNTGELFF
TGTGCCAGCAGCTTACTAGCGGACAACACCGGGGAGCTGTTTTTT
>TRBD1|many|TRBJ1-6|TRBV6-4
CASRSTGGNSPLHF
TGTGCCAGCAGATCGACAGGGGGCAATTCACCCCTCCACTTT
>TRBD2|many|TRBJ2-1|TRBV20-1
CSATTSGANEQFF
TGCAGTGCAACGACTAGCGGAGCGAATGAGCAGTTCTTC
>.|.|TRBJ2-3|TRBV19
CASSISDTQYF
TGTGCCAGTAGTATTTCTGATACGCAGTATTTT
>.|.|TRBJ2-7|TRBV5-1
CASSQGPISYEQYF
TGCGCCAGCAGTCAAGGACCGATCTCCTACGAGCAGTACTTC
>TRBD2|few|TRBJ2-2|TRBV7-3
CASSLTGLAGTGELFF
TGTGCCAGCAGCTTAACGGGGCTAGCGGGCACCGGGGAGCTGTTTTTT
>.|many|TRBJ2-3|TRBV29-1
CSVVPSAGDTQYF
TGCAGCGTTGTGCCTAGCGCGGGAGATACGCAGTATTTT
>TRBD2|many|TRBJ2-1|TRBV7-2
CASSAGRVESYNEQFF
TGTGCCAGCAGCGCCGGGAGGGTCGAATCCTACAATGAGCAGTTCTTC
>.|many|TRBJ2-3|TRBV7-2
CASSWGSRTDTQYF
TGTGCCAGTTCCTGGGGCAGCCGCACAGATACGCAGTATTTT
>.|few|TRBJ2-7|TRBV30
CAWSVLTGSEQYF
TGTGCCTGGAGTGTATTGACGGGGTCCGAGCAGTACTTC
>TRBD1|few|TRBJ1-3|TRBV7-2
CASSAGMTGISGNTIYF
TGTGCCAGCAGCGCAGGGATGACAGGGATCTCTGGAAACACCATATATTTT
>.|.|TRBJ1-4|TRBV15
CATRRTPQSYEKLFF
TGTGCCACCCGTCGAACCCCACAAAGTTATGAAAAACTGTTTTTT
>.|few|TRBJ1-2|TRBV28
CASSLVTSGYTF
TGTGCCAGCAGTTTAGTGACAAGTGGCTACACCTTC
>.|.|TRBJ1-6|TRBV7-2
CASSLAQGLNSPLHF
TGTGCCAGCAGCTTAGCGCAGGGGCTTAATTCACCCCTCCACTTT
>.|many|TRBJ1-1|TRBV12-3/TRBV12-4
CASSLLLGTEAFF
TGTGCCAGCAGCCTCCTTTTGGGCACTGAAGCTTTCTTT
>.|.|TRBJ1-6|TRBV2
CASSTDRLNSPLHF
TGTGCCAGCAGTACCGACAGGCTTAATTCACCCCTCCACTTT
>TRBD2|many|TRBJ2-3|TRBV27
CASRPLAGGPSDTQYF
TGTGCCAGCAGGCCACTAGCGGGGGGGCCTTCAGATACGCAGTATTTT
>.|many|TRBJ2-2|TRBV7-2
CASSLAASEGGELFF
TGTGCCAGCAGCTTAGCGGCCAGCGAAGGCGGGGAGCTGTTTTTT
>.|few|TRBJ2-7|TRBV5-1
CASSGLGTYEQYF
TGCGCCAGCAGCGGGCTGGGGACCTACGAGCAGTACTTC
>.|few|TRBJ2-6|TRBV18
CASSPDLKAGANVLTF
TGTGCCAGCTCACCAGACCTTAAGGCTGGGGCCAACGTCCTGACTTTC
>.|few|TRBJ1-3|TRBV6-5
CASRILQGSGNTIYF
TGTGCCAGCAGGATCCTACAGGGTTCTGGAAACACCATATATTTT
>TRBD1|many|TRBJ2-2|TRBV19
CASTPSTGFVGELFF
TGTGCCAGTACCCCCTCGACAGGGTTTGTCGGGGAGCTGTTTTTT